This T cell receptor (beta chain) emerged from a study of graft-versus-host responses after intestinal transplantation. Intraepithelial and lamina propria lymphocytes were freed from processed graft tissue. The assay was immunoSEQ multiplex PCR, and TCRdb's table has in-frame clones only and misses some. The sample carries under 7,000 clones, under 80% recorded once. Germline V gene sequence: CDR1 MDHEN, CDR2 SYDVKM. With 10 bases clipped from V and 2 bases from J, the junction kept 13 bases outside the gene matches. CDR3 length equals 15 residues. This specimen was ileum tissue, taken 220 to 240 days after intestinal transplant. This TCR derives from a human patient who received an intestinal transplant, so some T cells may come from the graft donor. The chain couples TRBV28 to TRBJ1-1; 7 bases match TRBD1. The CDR3 DNA is TGTGCCATCCGTTGGGCAGGGGGACGAAACACTGAAGCTTTCTTT. Translating it yields CAIRWAGGRNTEAFF.